The clone carrying this T cell receptor beta chain was counted ten times or more. Repertoires were generated with immunoSEQ multiplex PCR, while TCRdb's copy carries only in-frame clones and drops some. The sample holds 170,000 or so clones, about 72% seen once. The CDR3 is 16 amino acids. CDR1 LGHNA and CDR2 YNFKEQ come from the germline V gene. Trimming pared 0 bases from V and 7 bases from J, leaving 18 bases between. This sample was taken from a study of blood T cell repertoires in COVID-19. Study as a whole: Specimens from acute and convalescent COVID-19 originated in the United States, Italy and Spain.

The participants were between roughly 18 and 89 years old and came from 20 to 30 US areas. Clinical history as reported by participants underpinned cohort assignment. Donors in Cohort 3 who had recovered were those with two negative PCRs, healthcare professional clearance, or resolution of their symptoms. The chain has TRBV4-2 and TRBJ2-5, with D possibly TRBD2 on 5 matching bases. This receptor was taken from a woman aged 45-59 years who had recovered from COVID-19. Sequenced sample: PBMCs or T cells enriched from blood (not recorded which). Here the CDR3 DNA reads TGTGCCAGCAGCCAAGAACGGACTGGCGGCTTGGGGACCCAGTACTTC. Translating it yields CASSQERTGGLGTQYF.